The present T cell receptor (beta chain) was sequenced within a study of blood T cell repertoires in COVID-19. Study-wide context: Material from acute and convalescent COVID-19 was sourced from the United States, Italy and Spain. From T cells, B-cell-depleted T cells, or PBMCs came the material, which was cDNA or gDNA.

Per the study methods: Amplification of reference gene primers provided the estimated nucleated cell counts. Measured with immunoSEQ multiplex PCR; TCRdb has only the in-frame clones, and not every one. The V and J calls and clone size are taken from that table; D and trimming were inferred from the DNA. The profile shows tens of thousands of clones, approximately 82% of them singletons. The clonotype originates from a man aged 50 to 60 with active or convalescent COVID-19. The sequenced sample consisted of peripheral blood.

The CDR3 region has the DNA TGTGCCAGCAGTCCCGCGGGACAGGGGATACCTCACACAGATACGCAGTATTTT. Translated: CASSPAGQGIPHTDTQYF. The chain joins TRBV28 to TRBJ2-3; the match to TRBD1 covers 10 bases. V gave up 5 bases and J gave up 2 bases; unmatched junction bases: 13. CDR1 and CDR2 (germline): MDHEN, SYDVKM. The CDR3 sequence is 18 residues long.